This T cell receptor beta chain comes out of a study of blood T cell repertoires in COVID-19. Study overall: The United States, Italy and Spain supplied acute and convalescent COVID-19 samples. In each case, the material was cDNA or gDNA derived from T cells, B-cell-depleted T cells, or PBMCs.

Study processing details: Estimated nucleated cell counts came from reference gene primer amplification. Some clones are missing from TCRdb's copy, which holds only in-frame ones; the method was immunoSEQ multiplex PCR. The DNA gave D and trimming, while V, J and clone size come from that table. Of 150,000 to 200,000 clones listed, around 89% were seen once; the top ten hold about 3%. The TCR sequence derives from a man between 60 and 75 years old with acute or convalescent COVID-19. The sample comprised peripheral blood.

The DNA for the CDR3 is TGTGCCTGGAGTGTAGGGGGCGAGAAGCCCCAGCATTTT. Translating gives CAWSVGGEKPQHF. V gene TRBV30 combines with J gene TRBJ1-5, with 7 bases aligning to TRBD1. CDR1 and CDR2 (germline): GTSNPN, SVGIG (reference sequence). V shed 0 bases and J 8 bases; nucleotides not matched to a gene: 4. The CDR3 extends over 13 amino acids. The entire variable domain, with the rest obtained from reference TRBV30 and TRBJ1-5, is as follows: SQTIHQWPATLVQPVGSPLSLECTVEGTSNPNLYWYRQAAGRGLQLLFYSVGIGQISSEVPQNLSASRPQDRQFILSSKKLLLSDSGFYLCAWSVGGEKPQHFGDGTRLSIL.